Listed below are T cell receptor beta chains from one sample, sequenced in a study of T cell responses to AZD1222 COVID-19 vaccine. This table comes from immunoSEQ multiplex PCR, and its TCRdb copy is limited to in-frame clones, with some not included. The sample has 150,000 or so clones; 85% to 90% are singletons. The sample in question was peripheral blood, obtained on day 0 of AZD1222 vaccination. These receptors originate from an adult in good health. The CDR3 runs from the conserved cysteine through the conserved F or W. The D gene is left open where the match is weak. The size entry is marked missing in some rows and otherwise reads once, few, many or a size class.

v_gene: TRBV5-1
d_gene: TRBD2
abundance: -
j_gene: TRBJ2-1
CDR3aa: CASTSGTYNEQFF
CDR3nt: TGCGCCAGTACTAGCGGGACATACAATGAGCAGTTCTTC

v_gene: TRBV2
d_gene: -
abundance: -
j_gene: TRBJ1-1
CDR3aa: CASSGQNKNTEAFF
CDR3nt: TGTGCCAGCAGTGGACAGAACAAGAACACTGAAGCTTTCTTT

v_gene: TRBV5-1
d_gene: TRBD1
abundance: -
j_gene: TRBJ2-1
CDR3aa: CASSFGDRVLNEQFF
CDR3nt: TGCGCCAGCAGCTTTGGGGACAGGGTTCTCAATGAGCAGTTCTTC

v_gene: TRBV28
d_gene: -
abundance: -
j_gene: TRBJ1-1
CDR3aa: CATTRGRNTEAFF
CDR3nt: TGTGCCACCACGAGGGGCCGGAACACTGAAGCTTTCTTT

v_gene: TRBV4-3
d_gene: -
abundance: once
j_gene: TRBJ2-7
CDR3aa: CASARQVTSYEQYF
CDR3nt: TGCGCCAGCGCTCGACAGGTGACCTCCTACGAGCAGTACTTC

v_gene: TRBV15
d_gene: -
abundance: -
j_gene: TRBJ1-2
CDR3aa: CATSGVNYGYTF
CDR3nt: TGTGCCACCAGTGGAGTGAACTATGGCTACACCTTC

v_gene: TRBV30
d_gene: -
abundance: -
j_gene: TRBJ1-4
CDR3aa: CAWRGDIHTGKLFF
CDR3nt: TGTGCCTGGAGAGGGGACATACACACGGGGAAACTGTTTTTT

v_gene: TRBV11-3
d_gene: TRBD1
abundance: -
j_gene: TRBJ2-2
CDR3aa: CASSRRGTGNTGELFF
CDR3nt: TGTGCCAGCAGCCGACGCGGGACAGGGAACACCGGGGAGCTGTTTTTT

v_gene: TRBV19
d_gene: TRBD1
abundance: -
j_gene: TRBJ1-2
CDR3aa: CASAPGQVYNYGYTF
CDR3nt: TGTGCCAGCGCTCCGGGACAGGTTTATAACTATGGCTACACCTTC

v_gene: TRBV12-3/TRBV12-4
d_gene: -
abundance: -
j_gene: TRBJ1-2
CDR3aa: CASAEVNYGYTF
CDR3nt: TGTGCCAGCGCTGAGGTTAACTATGGCTACACCTTC

v_gene: TRBV28
d_gene: TRBD1
abundance: -
j_gene: TRBJ2-2
CDR3aa: CASTISPGGFFGELFF
CDR3nt: TGTGCCAGCACCATATCCCCAGGGGGCTTTTTCGGGGAGCTGTTTTTT

v_gene: TRBV2
d_gene: TRBD2
abundance: -
j_gene: TRBJ2-5
CDR3aa: CASSEWGTSQETQYF
CDR3nt: TGTGCCAGCAGTGAATGGGGGACTAGCCAAGAGACCCAGTACTTC

v_gene: TRBV7-2
d_gene: -
abundance: -
j_gene: TRBJ1-5
CDR3aa: CASSYRGRDQPQHF
CDR3nt: TGTGCCAGCAGCTACCGTGGGCGAGATCAGCCCCAGCATTTT

v_gene: TRBV5-6
d_gene: TRBD1
abundance: -
j_gene: TRBJ2-2
CDR3aa: CASSLVGTGGSGELFF
CDR3nt: TGTGCCAGCAGCTTGGTAGGGACAGGGGGTTCCGGGGAGCTGTTTTTT

v_gene: TRBV28
d_gene: -
abundance: -
j_gene: TRBJ1-1
CDR3aa: CALTDRGRTEAFF
CDR3nt: TGTGCCCTCACGGATAGGGGGAGAACTGAAGCTTTCTTT

v_gene: TRBV28
d_gene: TRBD2
abundance: few
j_gene: TRBJ2-1
CDR3aa: CASSFSGRRDLFF
CDR3nt: TGTGCCAGCAGTTTTAGCGGGAGGCGAGATCTGTTCTTC

v_gene: TRBV4-2
d_gene: -
abundance: -
j_gene: TRBJ1-3
CDR3aa: CASSPFKGGSAGNTIYF
CDR3nt: TGTGCCAGCAGCCCCTTTAAAGGGGGATCTGCCGGAAACACCATATATTTT

v_gene: TRBV28
d_gene: -
abundance: -
j_gene: TRBJ2-7
CDR3aa: CASRPSWGPTYEQYF
CDR3nt: TGTGCCAGCAGGCCCTCGTGGGGGCCTACCTACGAGCAGTACTTC

v_gene: TRBV4-1
d_gene: TRBD1
abundance: -
j_gene: TRBJ2-7
CDR3aa: CASSQAFGGQGVFEQYF
CDR3nt: TGCGCCAGCAGCCAAGCATTCGGGGGACAGGGGGTGTTCGAGCAGTACTTC

v_gene: TRBV3-1/TRBV3-2
d_gene: TRBD2
abundance: once
j_gene: TRBJ2-1
CDR3aa: CASSTSGQDNEQFF
CDR3nt: TGTGCCAGCAGCACTAGCGGCCAAGACAATGAGCAGTTCTTC

v_gene: TRBV14
d_gene: TRBD1
abundance: -
j_gene: TRBJ2-1
CDR3aa: CASSQVGTGIVNEQFF
CDR3nt: TGTGCCAGCAGCCAAGTCGGGACAGGAATTGTCAATGAGCAGTTCTTC

v_gene: TRBV10-3
d_gene: TRBD1
abundance: once
j_gene: TRBJ2-3
CDR3aa: CAISPAGGGLDTQYF
CDR3nt: TGTGCCATCAGTCCAGCAGGGGGTGGTTTGGATACGCAGTATTTT

v_gene: TRBV29-1
d_gene: -
abundance: once
j_gene: TRBJ1-3
CDR3aa: CSVEGGANTIYF
CDR3nt: TGCAGCGTTGAGGGGGGCGCTAACACCATATATTTT

v_gene: TRBV7-2
d_gene: -
abundance: -
j_gene: TRBJ1-5
CDR3aa: CASSLRDVAQPQHF
CDR3nt: TGTGCCAGCAGCCTCCGGGACGTGGCTCAGCCCCAGCATTTT

v_gene: TRBV28
d_gene: -
abundance: -
j_gene: TRBJ2-3
CDR3aa: CASSDEDTQYF
CDR3nt: TGTGCCAGCAGCGATGAAGATACGCAGTATTTT

v_gene: TRBV7-2
d_gene: TRBD2
abundance: -
j_gene: TRBJ2-7
CDR3aa: CASSLSVGGRRGGHEQYF
CDR3nt: TGTGCCAGCAGCTTATCGGTGGGAGGACGCCGGGGGGGGCACGAGCAGTACTTC

v_gene: TRBV9
d_gene: TRBD2
abundance: -
j_gene: TRBJ2-7
CDR3aa: CASSSSGTLLNEQYF
CDR3nt: TGTGCCAGCAGCTCTAGCGGGACTCTTTTGAACGAGCAGTACTTC

v_gene: TRBV7-6
d_gene: TRBD1
abundance: -
j_gene: TRBJ1-2
CDR3aa: CASSLAGTAPLYGYTF
CDR3nt: TGTGCCAGCAGCTTAGCCGGGACAGCGCCTCTCTATGGCTACACCTTC

v_gene: TRBV28
d_gene: TRBD2
abundance: -
j_gene: TRBJ2-1
CDR3aa: CASTTSGDPWQFF
CDR3nt: TGTGCCAGCACGACTAGCGGGGACCCCTGGCAGTTCTTC

v_gene: TRBV11-2
d_gene: -
abundance: -
j_gene: TRBJ2-2
CDR3aa: CASSPGRGTGELFF
CDR3nt: TGTGCCAGCAGCCCAGGCCGGGGCACCGGGGAGCTGTTTTTT

v_gene: TRBV30
d_gene: -
abundance: -
j_gene: TRBJ2-6
CDR3aa: CAWTQVTGANVLTF
CDR3nt: TGTGCCTGGACACAGGTAACTGGGGCCAACGTCCTGACTTTC

v_gene: TRBV27
d_gene: -
abundance: -
j_gene: TRBJ1-1
CDR3aa: CASSREGEAFF
CDR3nt: TGTGCCAGCAGTCGAGAGGGTGAAGCTTTCTTT

v_gene: TRBV9
d_gene: -
abundance: -
j_gene: TRBJ1-1
CDR3aa: CASSEGVVGVDTEAFF
CDR3nt: TGTGCCAGCAGCGAGGGGGTAGTAGGGGTTGACACTGAAGCTTTCTTT

v_gene: TRBV20-1
d_gene: -
abundance: -
j_gene: TRBJ1-1
CDR3aa: CSASYPGITEAFF
CDR3nt: TGCAGTGCTAGTTATCCGGGTATCACTGAAGCTTTCTTT

v_gene: TRBV28
d_gene: TRBD1
abundance: -
j_gene: TRBJ1-1
CDR3aa: CASSAPGQGGTEAFF
CDR3nt: TGTGCCAGCAGTGCACCGGGACAGGGGGGCACTGAAGCTTTCTTT

v_gene: TRBV7-8
d_gene: -
abundance: -
j_gene: TRBJ1-2
CDR3aa: CASSLADPRTGGYTF
CDR3nt: TGTGCCAGCAGCTTAGCCGACCCCCGAACTGGCGGCTACACCTTC

v_gene: TRBV28
d_gene: TRBD2
abundance: -
j_gene: TRBJ2-1
CDR3aa: CASSFGSGARSSGRAPYNEQFF
CDR3nt: TGTGCCAGCAGTTTTGGCTCAGGGGCTAGGTCTAGCGGGAGGGCCCCCTACAATGAGCAGTTCTTC

v_gene: TRBV15
d_gene: -
abundance: -
j_gene: TRBJ1-5
CDR3aa: CATSRDNRALSLQPQHF
CDR3nt: TGTGCCACCAGCAGAGACAACAGGGCTCTGAGCCTTCAGCCCCAGCATTTT

v_gene: TRBV7-8
d_gene: TRBD1
abundance: -
j_gene: TRBJ2-3
CDR3aa: CASSPGQVGDTQYF
CDR3nt: TGTGCCAGCAGCCCAGGACAGGTCGGTGATACGCAGTATTTT

v_gene: TRBV11-2
d_gene: -
abundance: -
j_gene: TRBJ2-1
CDR3aa: CASSSSRNEQFF
CDR3nt: TGTGCCAGCAGCTCCTCACGCAATGAGCAGTTCTTC

v_gene: TRBV6-6
d_gene: -
abundance: -
j_gene: TRBJ1-5
CDR3aa: CASSPVPQNLGFSNQPQHF
CDR3nt: TGTGCCAGCAGTCCCGTTCCACAAAATCTGGGATTTAGCAATCAGCCCCAGCATTTT

v_gene: TRBV19
d_gene: -
abundance: few
j_gene: TRBJ2-3
CDR3aa: CASTMRGGPAADTQYF
CDR3nt: TGTGCCAGTACCATGCGGGGCGGCCCTGCGGCAGATACGCAGTATTTT

v_gene: TRBV7-9
d_gene: TRBD1
abundance: -
j_gene: TRBJ2-5
CDR3aa: CASSHGTEQETQYF
CDR3nt: TGTGCCAGCAGCCACGGGACAGAGCAAGAGACCCAGTACTTC

v_gene: TRBV19
d_gene: -
abundance: -
j_gene: TRBJ1-5
CDR3aa: CASSINRGDPGTQPQHF
CDR3nt: TGTGCCAGTAGTATAAATCGAGGGGACCCGGGAACTCAGCCCCAGCATTTT